This TCR beta chain appears in the sequencing data of a study of blood T cell repertoires in COVID-19. Across the study: The United States, Italy and Spain provided the acute and convalescent COVID-19 samples. PBMCs, B-cell-depleted T cells, or T cells were the source of the cDNA or gDNA that made up the material.

As handled by the study authors: Amplified reference gene primers provided the basis for estimating nucleated cell counts. Sequenced by immunoSEQ multiplex PCR; TCRdb stores in-frame clones only, minus some. V, J and clone size were drawn from that table, and D and trimming were deduced from the DNA. The data hold over 50,000 clones, with around 82% observed a single time. The clonotype comes from a man aged 60-69 years with COVID-19, enrolled during active disease. The specimen was peripheral blood.

CDR3: CSVDRTRNTEAFF. The CDR3 nucleotides read TGCAGCGTTGACCGGACAAGAAACACTGAAGCTTTCTTT. This chain joins TRBV29-1 and TRBJ1-1, with D perhaps matching TRBD1 (5 bases). Trimming removed 3 bases from V and 2 bases from J, with 10 bases in between. The CDR3 spans 13 residues. CDR1 and CDR2 (germline): SQVTM, ANQGSEA.